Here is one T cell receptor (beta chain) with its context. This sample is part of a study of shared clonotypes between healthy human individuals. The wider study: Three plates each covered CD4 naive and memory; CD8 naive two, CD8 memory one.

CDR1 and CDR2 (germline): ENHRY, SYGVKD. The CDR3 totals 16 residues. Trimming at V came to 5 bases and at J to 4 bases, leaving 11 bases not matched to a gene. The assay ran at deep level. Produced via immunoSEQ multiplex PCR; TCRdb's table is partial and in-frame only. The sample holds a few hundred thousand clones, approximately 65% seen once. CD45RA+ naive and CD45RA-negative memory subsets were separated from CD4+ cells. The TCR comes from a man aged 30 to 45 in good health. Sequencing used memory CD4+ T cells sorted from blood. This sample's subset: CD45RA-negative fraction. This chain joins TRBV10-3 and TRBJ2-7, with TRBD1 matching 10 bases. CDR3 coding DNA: TGTGCCATCAGTTCCCCCGACCGGGACAGGGGATACGAGCAGTACTTC. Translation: CAISSPDRDRGYEQYF.